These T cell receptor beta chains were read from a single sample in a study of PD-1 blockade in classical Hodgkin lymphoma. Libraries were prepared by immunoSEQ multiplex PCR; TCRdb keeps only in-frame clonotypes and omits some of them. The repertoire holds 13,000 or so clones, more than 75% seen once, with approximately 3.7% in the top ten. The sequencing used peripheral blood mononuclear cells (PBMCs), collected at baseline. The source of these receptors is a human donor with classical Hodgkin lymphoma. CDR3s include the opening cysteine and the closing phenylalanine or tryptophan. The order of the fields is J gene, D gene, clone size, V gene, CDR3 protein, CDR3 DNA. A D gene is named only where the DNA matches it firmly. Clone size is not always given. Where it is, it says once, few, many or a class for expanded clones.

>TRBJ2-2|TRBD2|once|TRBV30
CAWNSGRGSGELFF
TGTGCCTGGAATAGCGGGAGAGGGTCCGGGGAGCTGTTTTTT
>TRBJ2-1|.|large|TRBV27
CASSFQSREQFF
TGTGCCAGCAGTTTTCAGTCGCGCGAGCAGTTCTTC
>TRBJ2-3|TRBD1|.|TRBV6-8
CASRGDRVTDTQYF
TGTGCCAGCAGGGGGGACAGGGTCACAGATACGCAGTATTTT
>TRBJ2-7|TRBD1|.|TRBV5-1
CASSSRTGGNEQYF
TGCGCCAGCAGCTCCCGGACAGGGGGCAACGAGCAGTACTTC
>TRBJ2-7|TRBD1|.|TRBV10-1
CASSGDRAREEQYF
TGCGCCAGCAGCGGGGACAGGGCAAGGGAAGAGCAGTACTTC
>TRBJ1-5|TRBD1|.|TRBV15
CATSRKGQTNQPQHF
TGTGCCACCAGCAGGAAGGGACAGACAAATCAGCCCCAGCATTTT
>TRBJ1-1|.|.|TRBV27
CASSPGRGGTEAFF
TGTGCCAGCAGTCCGGGGAGGGGGGGTACTGAAGCTTTCTTT
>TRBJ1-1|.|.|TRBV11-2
CATIADSNSREAFF
TGTGCCACCATTGCGGACAGTAACTCCCGAGAAGCTTTCTTT
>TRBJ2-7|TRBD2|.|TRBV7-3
CASSPWGGSPSLYEQYF
TGTGCCAGCAGCCCGTGGGGAGGGTCCCCGTCGCTGTACGAGCAGTACTTC
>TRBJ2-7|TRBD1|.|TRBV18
CASSNRDSTYEQYF
TGTGCCAGCTCAAACCGGGACAGCACCTACGAGCAGTACTTC
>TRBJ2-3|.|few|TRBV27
CASRLAGQFTDTQYF
TGTGCCAGCAGACTCGCCGGACAGTTCACAGATACGCAGTATTTT
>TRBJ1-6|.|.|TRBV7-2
CASSSKNKQASYNSPLHF
TGTGCCAGCAGCTCAAAAAATAAACAGGCCTCCTATAATTCACCCCTCCACTTT
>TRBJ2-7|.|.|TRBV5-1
CASSPYFGDSYEQYF
TGCGCCAGCAGCCCCTATTTCGGGGATTCCTACGAGCAGTACTTC
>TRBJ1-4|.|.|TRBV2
CASSPLNEKLFF
TGTGCCAGCAGCCCACTGAATGAAAAACTGTTTTTT
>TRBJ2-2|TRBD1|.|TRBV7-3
CASSATGGVTGELFF
TGTGCCAGCAGCGCCACAGGGGGCGTCACCGGGGAGCTGTTTTTT
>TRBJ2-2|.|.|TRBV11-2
CASSLEGAAELFF
TGTGCCAGCAGCTTAGAAGGGGCAGCAGAGCTGTTTTTT
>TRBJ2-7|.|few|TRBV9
CASSARQSSYEQYF
TGTGCCAGCAGCGCCCGACAGTCCTCCTACGAGCAGTACTTC
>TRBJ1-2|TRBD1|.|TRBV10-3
CAISRQGGYYGYTF
TGTGCCATCAGCCGACAGGGGGGGTACTATGGCTACACCTTC
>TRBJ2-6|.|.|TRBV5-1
CASSPSIGANVLTF
TGCGCCAGCAGCCCTTCTATCGGGGCCAACGTCCTGACTTTC
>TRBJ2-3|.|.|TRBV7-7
CASSLLVTDTQYF
TGTGCCAGCAGCTTATTGGTTACAGATACGCAGTATTTT
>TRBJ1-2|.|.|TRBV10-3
CAISGDGQPYGYTF
TGTGCCATCAGCGGAGATGGACAGCCCTATGGCTACACCTTC
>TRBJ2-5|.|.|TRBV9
CASSSRSSSRGEETQYF
TGTGCCAGCAGCTCTCGATCGTCCAGTCGGGGAGAAGAGACCCAGTACTTC
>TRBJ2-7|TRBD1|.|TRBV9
CASSPWGQADYEQYF
TGTGCCAGCAGCCCTTGGGGACAGGCGGACTACGAGCAGTACTTC
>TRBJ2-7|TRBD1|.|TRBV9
CASSGGQGRVRPYEQYF
TGTGCCAGCAGCGGTGGACAGGGCAGAGTTAGGCCCTACGAGCAGTACTTC